This T cell receptor beta chain was sequenced in a study of shared clonotypes between healthy human individuals. Whole-study findings and limits: Represented genetic and exposure-history diversity was restricted by having few donors. Four donors had roughly 5% of their naive CD4 clonotypes in common.

CD4+ cells were split into CD45RA+ naive and CD45RA-negative memory subsets. Original methodology: ImmunoSEQ gave junction-only sequences without quality scores, so filtering differed. Libraries were prepared by immunoSEQ multiplex PCR; TCRdb keeps only in-frame clonotypes and omits some of them. V and J calls and clone size come straight from that table; D and trimming were deduced from the DNA. The data show a few hundred thousand clones, about 65% seen once. This clone was observed a handful of times. Antigen unknown. Germline values: CDR1 SGDLS, CDR2 YYNGEE. The CDR3 covers 13 residues. The junction had 4 bases not matched to a gene; V was cut back by 1 base and J by 6 bases.

Sequences were obtained from memory CD4+ T cells sorted from blood. Sample subset: CD45RA-negative fraction. The chain links TRBV9 to TRBJ2-7; TRBD1 matches at 7 bases. This TCR was sampled from a man under 40 in good health. The CDR3 protein is CASSVLDRTEQYF. As DNA, the CDR3 is TGTGCCAGCAGCGTACTGGACAGGACCGAGCAGTACTTC.